This is a list of T cell receptor beta chains from one sample in a study of blood T cell repertoires in COVID-19. The repertoire was sequenced with immunoSEQ multiplex PCR; TCRdb's copy has only in-frame clones and lacks some. The profile covers approximately 80,000 clones, with 70% to 80% appearing a single time and 16% taken by the ten largest. The source material was peripheral blood. These receptors all come from a man between 70 and 80 years old with active or convalescent COVID-19. Each CDR3 is given with its conserved first and last residue. D genes are given only for firm matches. Expanded clones are given a class, and other clones once, few, many or no size at all.

d_gene	abundance	v_gene	j_gene	CDR3aa	CDR3nt
NA	NA	TRBV15	TRBJ1-5	CATRGGAGHQPQHF	TGTGCCACCAGGGGGGGGGCAGGCCATCAGCCCCAGCATTTT
NA	few	TRBV28	TRBJ1-1	CASSLDRFSGTVNTEAFF	TGTGCCAGCAGTTTAGATAGATTTTCCGGGACTGTGAACACTGAAGCTTTCTTT
TRBD1	NA	TRBV6-5	TRBJ1-5	CASRGTGGFQPQHF	TGTGCCAGCAGGGGGACAGGGGGCTTTCAGCCCCAGCATTTT
TRBD1	few	TRBV5-1	TRBJ1-1	CASGGGTGASTEAFF	TGCGCCAGCGGAGGGGGGACAGGGGCGTCCACTGAAGCTTTCTTT
NA	NA	TRBV14	TRBJ2-5	CASSPRSLETQYF	TGTGCCAGCAGCCCCCGGTCTTTAGAGACCCAGTACTTC
NA	NA	TRBV2	TRBJ1-4	CASNVGTGNEKLFF	TGTGCCAGCAATGTCGGAACGGGAAACGAAAAACTGTTTTTT
NA	NA	TRBV7-2	TRBJ1-2	CASSSIKGWGHYGYTF	TGTGCCAGCAGCTCCATAAAGGGGTGGGGGCACTATGGCTACACCTTC
TRBD2	once	TRBV28	TRBJ2-3	CASSSTSGGTDTQYF	TGTGCCAGCAGTTCGACTAGCGGTGGCACAGATACGCAGTATTTT
TRBD2	few	TRBV6-2/TRBV6-3	TRBJ2-5	CASTPHSGGRKETQYF	TGTGCCAGCACCCCCCATAGCGGGGGCCGAAAAGAGACCCAGTACTTC
NA	NA	TRBV2	TRBJ1-1	CASRFDSLSEAFF	TGTGCCAGCAGATTCGACAGTTTGAGTGAAGCTTTCTTT
NA	NA	TRBV5-4	TRBJ2-1	CASTKSGDEQFF	TGTGCCAGCACCAAGAGCGGCGATGAGCAGTTCTTC
TRBD2	NA	TRBV2	TRBJ2-1	CASSEAAGGVYNEQFF	TGTGCCAGCAGTGAAGCAGCGGGGGGTGTCTACAATGAGCAGTTCTTC
NA	NA	TRBV5-1	TRBJ2-3	CASSSGSSASTDTQYF	TGCGCCAGCAGCTCCGGGTCTAGTGCTAGCACAGATACGCAGTATTTT
NA	NA	TRBV3-1/TRBV3-2	TRBJ1-6	CASSQDQDFSTRLHF	TGTGCCAGCAGCCAAGATCAGGATTTTTCTACTCGCCTCCACTTT
TRBD1	NA	TRBV2	TRBJ2-2	CASSEASTGGLTGELFF	TGTGCCAGCAGTGAAGCTTCGACAGGGGGCTTAACCGGGGAGCTGTTTTTT
NA	NA	TRBV28	TRBJ1-6	CASRTEKGTPLHF	TGTGCCAGCAGGACAGAAAAGGGTACACCCCTCCACTTT
TRBD1	NA	TRBV7-2	TRBJ1-6	CASNRDRVFNSPLHF	TGTGCCAGCAACCGGGACAGGGTGTTTAATTCACCCCTCCACTTT
TRBD1	NA	TRBV12-3/TRBV12-4	TRBJ1-1	CASSRQGEAFF	TGTGCCAGCAGCCGACAGGGTGAAGCTTTCTTT
NA	NA	TRBV7-3	TRBJ2-2	CASALAITGELFF	TGTGCCAGCGCTCTAGCGATCACCGGGGAGCTGTTTTTT
NA	few	TRBV10-3	TRBJ1-3	CAISGQASSGNTIYF	TGTGCCATCAGTGGCCAGGCCTCCTCTGGAAACACCATATATTTT
NA	NA	TRBV6-2/TRBV6-3	TRBJ1-1	CASSGRGRNTEAFF	TGTGCCAGCAGTGGCAGGGGCAGGAACACTGAAGCTTTCTTT
NA	NA	TRBV5-1	TRBJ1-4	CASSLAGGTTNEKLFF	TGCGCCAGCAGCTTGGCGGGGGGTACAACTAATGAAAAACTGTTTTTT
TRBD2	NA	TRBV4-1	TRBJ2-5	CASSQPSGGAGQETQYF	TGCGCCAGCAGCCAACCTAGCGGGGGGGCGGGACAAGAGACCCAGTACTTC
NA	NA	TRBV7-9	TRBJ1-5	CASSLGVWQPQHF	TGTGCCAGCAGCTTAGGAGTTTGGCAGCCCCAGCATTTT
TRBD1	NA	TRBV5-1	TRBJ2-1	CASSEAGQGVHEQFF	TGCGCCAGCAGCGAGGCAGGACAGGGAGTCCATGAGCAGTTCTTC
TRBD1	NA	TRBV6-5	TRBJ2-3	CASSPGQGVTDTQYF	TGTGCCAGCAGCCCAGGACAGGGGGTCACAGATACGCAGTATTTT
NA	few	TRBV11-1	TRBJ2-5	CASSLDGYQETQYF	TGTGCCAGCAGCCTAGACGGGTACCAAGAGACCCAGTACTTC
NA	once	TRBV27	TRBJ2-7	CASSSMAGSYEQYF	TGTGCCAGCAGTTCTATGGCAGGCTCCTACGAGCAGTACTTC
NA	once	TRBV2	TRBJ1-2	CASMMLQGGYGYTF	TGTGCCAGCATGATGCTTCAGGGAGGCTATGGCTACACCTTC
NA	NA	TRBV4-1	TRBJ1-6	CASSPDRSSYNSPLHF	TGCGCCAGCAGCCCCGACAGGAGCTCCTATAATTCACCCCTCCACTTT
NA	NA	TRBV27	TRBJ1-5	CASRKQGSSNQPQHF	TGTGCCAGCAGAAAACAAGGTAGCAGCAATCAGCCCCAGCATTTT
TRBD1	NA	TRBV6-6	TRBJ2-1	CASRATGGRNNEQFF	TGTGCCAGCAGAGCGACAGGGGGCCGAAACAATGAGCAGTTCTTC
NA	NA	TRBV5-1	TRBJ2-3	CASSLVRTGDTQYF	TGCGCCAGCAGCTTGGTGAGAACGGGAGATACGCAGTATTTT
NA	NA	TRBV18	TRBJ2-7	CASSQVSGRSSYEFQYF	TGTGCCAGCTCCCAGGTTAGCGGCCGATCCTCCTACGAGTTCCAGTACTTC
NA	NA	TRBV6-5	TRBJ2-2	CASSDKYTGELFF	TGTGCCAGCAGCGACAAATACACCGGGGAGCTGTTTTTT
NA	NA	TRBV6-5	TRBJ1-4	CAITRTNAPNEKLFF	TGTGCCATTACACGAACTAACGCCCCAAATGAAAAACTGTTTTTT
NA	NA	TRBV14	TRBJ2-3	CASSQDRGAGTQYF	TGTGCCAGCAGCCAAGACCGGGGGGCCGGTACGCAGTATTTT
TRBD1	NA	TRBV28	TRBJ1-3	CASSPSDRSHFSGNTIYF	TGTGCCAGCAGTCCCTCGGACAGGAGCCATTTCTCTGGAAACACCATATATTTT
NA	NA	TRBV13	TRBJ2-5	CASSFYSGQTQYF	TGTGCCAGCAGCTTTTACAGCGGACAGACCCAGTACTTC
NA	NA	TRBV5-1	TRBJ2-5	CASGLGNQETQYF	TGCGCCAGCGGCCTCGGGAACCAAGAGACCCAGTACTTC
NA	NA	TRBV5-1	TRBJ1-2	CASSPGGVDGYTF	TGCGCCAGCAGCCCCGGGGGAGTGGATGGCTACACCTTC
TRBD1	NA	TRBV27	TRBJ2-2	CASGIPQDRFHTGELFF	TGTGCCAGCGGCATACCCCAGGACAGGTTCCACACCGGGGAGCTGTTTTTT
TRBD1	NA	TRBV3-1/TRBV3-2	TRBJ2-1	CASSPPSPDRVGEQFF	TGTGCCAGCAGCCCCCCTTCTCCCGACAGGGTCGGTGAGCAGTTCTTC
NA	NA	TRBV5-5	TRBJ1-4	CASSPVSLDTGEKLFF	TGTGCCAGCAGCCCAGTTTCCCTGGACACAGGTGAAAAACTGTTTTTT
NA	NA	TRBV13	TRBJ2-3	CASSPGLRHTYTQYF	TGTGCCAGCAGCCCGGGACTTAGACACACATATACGCAGTATTTT
NA	NA	TRBV6-5	TRBJ1-2	CASTDYSYGYTF	TGTGCCAGCACCGATTACAGCTATGGCTACACCTTC
NA	NA	TRBV28	TRBJ1-1	CASSLVQNTEAFF	TGTGCCAGCAGTTTAGTTCAGAACACTGAAGCTTTCTTT
NA	NA	TRBV6-5	TRBJ1-6	CASSRRRRTSPLHF	TGTGCCAGCAGTCGCAGGAGGAGAACTTCACCCCTCCACTTT
NA	NA	TRBV5-1	TRBJ2-6	CASSRTAGANVLTF	TGCGCCAGCAGTCGGACAGCTGGGGCCAACGTCCTGACTTTC
NA	many	TRBV25-1	TRBJ1-6	CASSDLDSSYNSPLHF	TGTGCCAGCAGTGATCTTGATAGCTCCTATAATTCACCCCTCCACTTT
NA	NA	TRBV2	TRBJ2-3	CASTLRLGDTQYF	TGTGCCAGCACCCTTAGACTAGGAGATACGCAGTATTTT
TRBD1	NA	TRBV7-6	TRBJ2-4	CASSLVQGAGNIQYF	TGTGCCAGCAGCTTAGTACAGGGGGCTGGGAACATTCAGTACTTC
NA	NA	TRBV11-2	TRBJ2-3	CASSLLLERATQYF	TGTGCCAGCAGCTTATTACTAGAACGAGCTACGCAGTATTTT
NA	NA	TRBV2	TRBJ1-5	CASKGLSNQPQHF	TGTGCCAGCAAGGGGTTGAGCAATCAGCCCCAGCATTTT
NA	NA	TRBV19	TRBJ1-4	CASSIGERLFF	TGTGCCAGTAGTATAGGCGAGAGGCTGTTTTTT
TRBD2	NA	TRBV5-1	TRBJ2-3	CASSLSGETTDTQYF	TGCGCCAGCAGCCTTAGCGGGGAGACCACAGATACGCAGTATTTT